Listed here is a single T cell receptor beta chain. Its target is not known. The treatment is: 15 to 20 received Ad26.COV2.S at low or high dose, single or two shots; roughly five received placebo; per-sample allocation not given. Sample collection was performed on day 63 after the first vaccine or placebo injection. Participants' vaccine, an Ad26 vector, delivered Wuhan-strain SARS-CoV-2 spike. The data were produced by immunoSEQ multiplex PCR, yet TCRdb's version contains in-frame clones alone and is incomplete. This table has 430,000 or so clones, more than 80% appearing once. The sample originates from a study of Ad26.COV2.S vaccination and SARS-CoV-2 variants. Study conclusions and caveats: Placebo recipients trailed vaccine recipients in spike-specific TCR breadth. Analyses of TCR breadth and depth may have underestimated total T cell responses.

The CDR3 length is 15 residues. Trimming left V 4 bases short and J 4 bases short, with 19 bases between. Germline CDR1 and CDR2: GTSNPN and SVGIG (reference sequence). This sequence was found in a person between 18 and 60 years old who received the Ad26.COV2.S COVID-19 vaccine or a placebo. The chain is built from TRBV30 and TRBJ2-5; tentatively, D is TRBD2 (6 bases). The sequences come from peripheral blood, collected in a trial of Ad26.COV2.S vaccine versus placebo. The DNA of the CDR3 is TGTGCCTGGACCTCCTTTGGGGGGATCGGAGAGACCCAGTACTTC. Translation: CAWTSFGGIGETQYF.